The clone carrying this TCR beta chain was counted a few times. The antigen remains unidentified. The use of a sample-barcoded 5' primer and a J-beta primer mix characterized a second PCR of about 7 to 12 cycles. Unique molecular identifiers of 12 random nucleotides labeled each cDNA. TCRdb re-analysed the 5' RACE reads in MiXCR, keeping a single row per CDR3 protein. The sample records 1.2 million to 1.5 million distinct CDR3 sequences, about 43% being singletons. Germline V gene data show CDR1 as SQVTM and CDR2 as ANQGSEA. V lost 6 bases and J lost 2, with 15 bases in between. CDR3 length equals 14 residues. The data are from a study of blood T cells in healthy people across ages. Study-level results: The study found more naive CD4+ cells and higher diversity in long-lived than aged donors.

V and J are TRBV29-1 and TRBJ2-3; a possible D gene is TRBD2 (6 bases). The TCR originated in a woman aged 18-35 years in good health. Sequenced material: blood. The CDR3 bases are TGCAGCGTCGCGGGACTCATTTTCACAGATACGCAGTATTTT. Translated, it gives CSVAGLIFTDTQYF.